The clone carrying this T cell receptor (beta chain) has just a few counts. This entry is derived from a study of patients and donors after allogeneic stem cell transplantation. CDR1 and CDR2 from the germline V gene are SGDLS and YYNGEE. V dropped 0 bases and J dropped 6 bases, with 7 bases sitting between them. This CDR3 comprises 13 residues. TCRdb independently ran MiXCR on the RT-PCR reads; one entry per CDR3 protein. The table has around 200,000 distinct CDR3 sequences, 38% seen once. The sequence derives from a human donor who was either an allogeneic HSCT recipient or a stem cell or donor lymphocyte infusion donor (not recorded which). It is not recorded whose cells these are; they may come from a transplant donor. The rearrangement links TRBV9 to TRBJ2-1; D not certain. Sequencing was carried out using blood, either unsorted or a sorted T cell fraction (not recorded which). The DNA of the CDR3 is TGTGCCAGCAGCGTAGGTGGTATCAATGAGCAGTTCTTC. As protein: CASSVGGINEQFF.